This T cell receptor (beta chain) derives from a study of T-cell reconstitution after alpha-beta-depleted transplantation in children. This clonotype showed up just a few times. Unique molecular identifiers were incorporated when the TCRbeta library was constructed. From the PCR reads, TCRdb called clonotypes with MiXCR, one entry per CDR3 protein. The table has fewer than 550,000 distinct CDR3 sequences, approximately 10% seen once. The CDR3 length is 15 residues. The germline V gene encodes CDR1 SQVTM and CDR2 ANQGSEA. V trimming: 3 bases; J trimming: 15 bases; junction bases outside the gene matches: 16.

The specimen was PBMCs, mostly from graft donor cells, collected 180 days after TCRalphabeta/CD19-depleted stem cell transplant. The origin of this receptor is a female patient aged 2-15 years who had a stem cell transplant for aplastic anemia, so the T cells may come from the graft donor. The chain uses TRBV29-1 and TRBJ2-1, with TRBD2 matching 11 bases. The CDR3 nucleotides are TGCAGCGTTGATTACGGCACTAGCGGGAGCCCTCCGGGGTTCTTC. This codes for CSVDYGTSGSPPGFF.